One and the same sample provided the 22 T cell receptor beta chains below, sequenced in a study of OX40 agonist ivuxolimab in advanced cancers. Method: immunoSEQ multiplex PCR; TCRdb's copy keeps in-frame clones and lacks some. The sample has some 73,000 clones; about 90% are singletons. Specimen: CD4+ or CD8+ T cells sorted from blood, collected in a trial of the OX40 agonist ivuxolimab. The source is an adult with an advanced solid tumor such as melanoma, head and neck, liver or kidney cancer.

The chain recombines TRBV19 with TRBJ2-3, with D perhaps TRBD2 (5 bases). The CDR3 loop spans 13 amino acids. Germline CDR1 and CDR2: LNHDA and SQIVND (reference sequence). The germline V and J ends were trimmed by 4 bases and 2 bases, with 7 bases remaining between them. This CDR3 reads CASSSGHTDTQYF. As DNA, the CDR3 is TGTGCCAGTAGTAGCGGGCACACAGATACGCAGTATTTT.

This chain joins TRBV4-1 and TRBJ2-3, with unresolved D. V was cut by 3 bases and J by 0 bases, with 19 bases left in between. The CDR3 is made up of 18 amino acids. Germline loops: CDR1 MGHRA, CDR2 YSYEKL. CDR3 sequence (DNA): TGCGCCAGCAGCCATTTGCCCAGAAAAACCTCTAGCACAGATACGCAGTATTTT. This translates into CASSHLPRKTSSTDTQYF.

This clone has only one observation. The J gene is TRBJ2-7, the V gene TRBV5-4, with D possibly matching TRBD2 (5 bases). Trimming cost V 4 bases and J 2 bases, with 13 bases left between them. The CDR3 is 14 amino acids. Germline V gene data show CDR1 as SGHNT and CDR2 as YYREEE (reference sequence). Here the CDR3 reads CASSVDGLTYEQYF. CDR3 DNA: TGTGCCAGCAGCGTAGATGGACTGACCTACGAGCAGTACTTC.

Regarding this clone: One end of the junction fails to match germline, which may point to a read error. This rearrangement joins TRBV15 to TRBJ1-1; D unresolved. Germline loops: CDR1 LNHNV, CDR2 YYDKDF (reference sequence). The CDR3 length is 12 residues. CDR3 nucleotide sequence: TGTGCCACCAGCACACCCGGATCAAGGGCTGGCTTT. Its protein is CATSTPGSRAGF.

The V and J genes are TRBV7-3 and TRBJ2-3; TRBD1 aligns across 7 bases. Unmatched junction bases numbered 6, after V lost 2 bases and J lost 4 bases. The CDR3 is made up of 15 amino acids. Germline loops: CDR1 SGHTA, CDR2 FQGTGA. The CDR3: CASSLVTGDADTQYF. The CDR3 coding sequence is TGTGCCAGCAGCTTAGTCACAGGGGATGCAGATACGCAGTATTTT.

The rearrangement joins TRBV29-1 to TRBJ1-2; no firm D call. The CDR3 runs 13 residues. V was shortened by 2 bases and J by 5 bases, with 12 bases between the two germline ends. In germline, CDR1 is SQVTM, CDR2 ANQGSEA. In DNA form, the CDR3 reads TGCAGCGTTGAATCCCGGGAACTGTATGGCTACACCTTC. Translation gives CSVESRELYGYTF. Together with reference TRBV29-1 and TRBJ1-2, the CDR3 gives the full variable domain: SAVISQKPSRDICQRGTSLTIQCQVDSQVTMMFWYRQQPGQSLTLIATANQGSEATYESGFVIDKFPISRPNLTFSTLTVSNMSPEDSSIYLCSVESRELYGYTFGSGTRLTVV.

The chain combines TRBV5-1 with TRBJ1-2; TRBD1 is a possible D gene (5 bases). Germline V gene lookup returns CDR1 SGHRS and CDR2 YFSETQ. Between the trimmed V and J ends, which lost 0 bases and 8 bases, there was a span of 17 bases. CDR3 size: 15 residues. In DNA, the CDR3 is TGCGCCAGCAGCTTGGTTCCCCAGGGACCGGGCGGCTACACCTTC. Its translation: CASSLVPQGPGGYTF.

This sequence joins TRBV7-3 and TRBJ1-2; TRBD1 matches at 9 bases. V was pared by 5 bases and J by 5 bases, with 12 bases of the junction left unmatched. This CDR3 contains 16 residues. In germline, CDR1 is SGHTA, CDR2 FQGTGA. Here the CDR3 reads CASSAAGGTGFYGYTF. The DNA of the CDR3 is TGTGCCAGCAGCGCTGCCGGTGGGACAGGGTTTTATGGCTACACCTTC.

V usage is TRBV2 and J usage is TRBJ1-2, with D perhaps TRBD1 (5 bases). CDR3 length: 14 amino acids. CDR1 and CDR2 from the germline V gene are SNHLY and FYNNEI. The V end was cut by 1 base, the J end by 7 bases, with 13 bases between. The CDR3 nucleotides are TGTGCCAGCAGTGAAGGGCGGGGGGAGAGTGGCTACACCTTC. Translated, it gives CASSEGRGESGYTF.

This clone has a single count. The chain recombines TRBV11-3 with TRBJ1-1, with D perhaps TRBD1 (5 bases). Germline CDR1 is SGHNT and CDR2 is YENEEA. The length of the CDR3 is 14 residues. The V and J ends lost 5 bases and 3 bases respectively, with 13 bases between them. The CDR3, as DNA: TGTGCCAGCAGCCCCTCCACAGGTGACACTGAAGCTTTCTTT. This translates into CASSPSTGDTEAFF.

The V call is TRBV4-1, the J call TRBJ2-3; 7 positions agree with TRBD1. Germline V lookup: CDR1 MGHRA, CDR2 YSYEKL. V shed 2 bases and J 2 bases; nucleotides not matched to a gene: 19. The CDR3 loop spans 20 amino acids. CDR3: CASSQPGQLILSANTDTQYF. The CDR3 region has the DNA TGCGCCAGCAGCCAACCGGGACAGTTAATTCTCAGCGCCAACACAGATACGCAGTATTTT.

The V gene is TRBV18, the J gene TRBJ2-1; 10 bases align to TRBD1. J gave up 1 base and V 2 bases, and 5 bases lay outside the gene matches. This CDR3 region has 17 residues. Germline CDR1 KGHSH, CDR2 LQKENI. The CDR3 is CASSPSRQGASYNEQFF. The CDR3 nucleotides are TGTGCCAGCTCACCATCCAGACAGGGGGCTTCCTACAATGAGCAGTTCTTC.

The rearrangement joins TRBV18 to TRBJ2-2; 7 positions agree with TRBD1. Germline assignment: CDR1 KGHSH and CDR2 LQKENI. The trim removed 1 base at V and 1 base at J, leaving 3 bases unmatched. The CDR3 totals 16 residues. In DNA form, the CDR3 reads TGTGCCAGCTCACCACGGGGACAGCTGAACACCGGGGAGCTGTTTTTT. Its translation: CASSPRGQLNTGELFF.

The chain is built from TRBV7-2 and TRBJ1-1; TRBD1 might be the D (6 bases). Germline CDR1 reads SGHTA; CDR2 reads FQGNSA. The germline V and J ends were trimmed by 5 bases and 0 bases, with 10 bases remaining between them. The CDR3 contains 14 residues. The CDR3 bases are TGTGCCAGCAGCGCTCAGGGGATGAACACTGAAGCTTTCTTT. Its translation is CASSAQGMNTEAFF.

This chain links TRBV6-5 with TRBJ2-3; possible D gene TRBD1, 5 bases. The length of the CDR3 is 13 residues. Germline V CDR1 and CDR2: MNHEY, SVGAGI. The CDR3 DNA follows: TGTGCGACCAGGGCCCCCCGGACAGATACGCAGTATTTT. This translates into CATRAPRTDTQYF.

The chain's CDR3 is CASSSTGPSYGYTF. The CDR3 region has the DNA TGCGCCAGCAGTTCGACAGGGCCTTCTTATGGCTACACCTTC. The V and J genes are TRBV5-1 and TRBJ1-2; 7 positions match TRBD1. Germline V gene data show CDR1 as SGHRS and CDR2 as YFSETQ. The trim removed 5 bases at V and 5 bases at J, leaving 9 bases unmatched. This CDR3 is 14 amino acids long.

J is TRBJ1-6 and V is TRBV18; D gene uncertain. CDR1 and CDR2 (germline): KGHSH, LQKENI. V gave up 6 bases and J gave up 3 bases, with 6 bases separating them. The CDR3 covers 13 residues. The CDR3 DNA sequence: TGTGCCAGCTCCGTGGACTATAATTCACCCCTCCACTTT. Its protein product is CASSVDYNSPLHF.

This chain links TRBV7-6 with TRBJ1-2; TRBD1 matches at 8 bases. Germline V gives CDR1 SGHVS, CDR2 FNYEAQ. The CDR3 runs 16 residues. The V and J ends lost 1 base and 2 bases, in that order; junction bases with no gene match: 6. The CDR3 DNA follows: TGTGCCAGCAGCTTAGGACAGGGGAGGGGCAACTATGGCTACACCTTC. Translation gives CASSLGQGRGNYGYTF.

The chain joins TRBV4-2 to TRBJ1-2, with TRBD1 as a possible D gene (6 bases). Germline CDR1 is LGHNA and CDR2 is YNFKEQ. The CDR3 is 14 amino acids. V was cut by 1 base and J by 4 bases, with 10 bases left in between. CDR3 DNA sequence: TGTGCCAGCAGCCAAGGGGGGACAAGCTATGGCTACACCTTC. Its translation is CASSQGGTSYGYTF.

V is TRBV4-1 and J is TRBJ1-1, with a possible D match to TRBD1 (5 bases). This CDR3 is built from 17 residues. Trimming shortened V by 1 base and J by 0 bases, and 15 bases separated the two germline ends. Looked up from germline, CDR1 is MGHRA and CDR2 is YSYEKL. CDR3 protein: CASSQAAPRQLNTEAFF. The CDR3 DNA reads as TGCGCCAGCAGCCAAGCCGCCCCCCGACAGTTGAACACTGAAGCTTTCTTT.

V gene TRBV5-6 combines with J gene TRBJ1-5; no firm D call. The CDR3 covers 15 residues. Germline V lookup: CDR1 SGHDT, CDR2 YYEEEE. The V end was cut by 5 bases, the J end by 3 bases, with 15 bases between. CDR3 in amino acids: CASSFGPVNNQPQHF. CDR3 nucleotide sequence: TGTGCCAGCAGTTTTGGGCCAGTCAACAATCAGCCCCAGCATTTT.

The chain links TRBV7-7 to TRBJ2-1; 10 nucleotides match TRBD1. This CDR3 contains 15 residues. The trim removed 4 bases at V and 2 bases at J, leaving 2 bases unmatched. CDR1 is SSHAT, CDR2 FNYEAQ, per germline (reference sequence). The CDR3 DNA reads TGTGCCAGCAGCTCCGGGACAGGGGCCTACAATGAGCAGTTCTTC. This gives the protein CASSSGTGAYNEQFF.